These 27 T cell receptor beta chains were all obtained from the same sample, sequenced in a study of T cells in Graves' hyperthyroidism and ophthalmopathy. TCR beta CDR3 regions were amplified from RNA. First-round RT-PCR targeting the TCR CDR3 was performed with the HTBI primer set. TCRdb passed the multiplex PCR reads through MiXCR, listing each CDR3 protein once. The data hold fewer than 850,000 distinct CDR3 sequences, with roughly a sixth observed a single time. The specimen was blood. These receptors all come from a man aged 50 to 60 with Graves' hyperthyroidism.

This clonotype was counted many times. The V call is TRBV28, the J call TRBJ1-5; no clear D gene. CDR3 length equals 15 residues. Trimming cost V 5 bases and J 2 bases, with 13 bases left between them. CDR1 and CDR2 from the germline V gene are MDHEN and SYDVKM. CDR3 bases: TGTGCCAGCAGTCGGGGTTCACCCGGCAATCAGCCCCAGCATTTT. It translates to CASSRGSPGNQPQHF.

DNA for the CDR3: TGTGCCAGTAGTATACGGCTAGCGGGAAGCGGGGAGCTGTTTTTT. Translated: CASSIRLAGSGELFF. The chain couples TRBV19 to TRBJ2-2; 9 bases are shared with TRBD2. V was clipped by 2 bases and J by 7 bases; unmatched bases: 5. The length of the CDR3 is 15 residues. Germline CDR1 reads LNHDA; CDR2 reads SQIVND (reference sequence).

This clonotype was picked up many times. This chain links TRBV6-1 with TRBJ1-5, with 9 bases aligning to TRBD1. Germline CDR1 is MNHNS and CDR2 is SASEGT. V was clipped by 5 bases and J by 2 bases; unmatched bases: 7. The CDR3 loop spans 16 amino acids. The CDR3 region has the DNA TGTGCCAGCAGTCGTACAGGGGGCACGGGCAATCAGCCCCAGCATTTT. Residues: CASSRTGGTGNQPQHF.

This clonotype was observed at least ten times. This sequence joins TRBV6-2 or TRBV6-3 and TRBJ1-5; 7 nucleotides line up with TRBD1. V was clipped by 4 bases and J by 0 bases; unmatched bases: 9. The CDR3 contains 17 residues. Germline V gene lookup returns CDR1 MNHEY and CDR2 SVGEGT. The CDR3 reads CASSSRDRLYSNQPQHF. CDR3 nucleotides: TGTGCCAGCAGTTCCCGGGACAGACTTTATAGCAATCAGCCCCAGCATTTT.

This clonotype has a count of ten or more. The chain carries TRBV7-9 and TRBJ2-7; the D gene is possibly TRBD2 (6 bases). The germline CDR1 and CDR2 sequences are SEHNR and FQNEAQ (reference sequence). Trimming removed 6 bases at V and 6 bases at J, with 18 bases between. The CDR3 length is 14 residues. Written as DNA, the CDR3 is TGTGCCAGCAGTGAAAACAGCCTCGGGGGCGAGCAGTACTTC. Protein sequence: CASSENSLGGEQYF.

The chain employs TRBV5-1 and TRBJ1-1; D perhaps matches TRBD1 (6 bases). CDR1 and CDR2 (germline): SGHRS, YFSETQ. V lost 0 bases and J lost 6, with 18 bases in between. CDR3 size: 16 residues. As DNA, the CDR3 is TGCGCCAGCAGCTTGGAGTGGGGGGGGGGCTGGTCTGAAGCTTTCTTT. It translates to CASSLEWGGGWSEAFF.

In its sample, this clonotype was seen many times. The chain recombines TRBV12-3 or TRBV12-4 with TRBJ2-1, with 11 bases identical to TRBD2. V lost 5 bases and J lost 0; bases outside the gene matches: 9. The CDR3 is made up of 18 amino acids. As DNA, the CDR3 is TGTGCCAGCAGTCCCCATTTAACTAGCGGGAGCTCCTACAATGAGCAGTTCTTC. Translated, it gives CASSPHLTSGSSYNEQFF.

This clonotype occurred many times. The chain combines TRBV7-9 with TRBJ2-7; D not resolved. The CDR3 runs to 13 residues. Germline V gene data show CDR1 as SEHNR and CDR2 as FQNEAQ (reference sequence). Trimming pared 4 bases from V and 4 bases from J, leaving 11 bases between. The CDR3 region has the DNA TGTGCCAGCAGCTCGAGTAATGAGTACGAGCAGTACTTC. It encodes CASSSSNEYEQYF.

This clonotype appeared many times. J is TRBJ1-1 and V is TRBV12-3 or TRBV12-4, with D perhaps matching TRBD1 (5 bases). Trimming stripped 6 bases from V and 1 base from J, with 12 bases between. The CDR3 runs to 14 residues. The CDR3 protein is CASSLTDGNTEAFF. CDR3 bases: TGTGCCAGCAGCTTGACAGATGGGAACACTGAAGCTTTCTTT.

Ten or more counts support this clonotype. The chain employs TRBV2 and TRBJ1-5; D unresolved. V gave up 5 bases and J gave up 3 bases, with 11 bases separating them. The CDR3 is 14 amino acids. Germline-derived CDR1 and CDR2 are SNHLY and FYNNEI. DNA of the CDR3: TGTGCCAGCAGTCCAGACTCCGTCAATCAGCCCCAGCATTTT. Amino acids: CASSPDSVNQPQHF.

The gene calls are TRBV4-1 and TRBJ2-1; 15 bases are a match to TRBD2. There are 17 residues in the CDR3. CDR1 is MGHRA and CDR2 is YSYEKL in the germline V gene. V gave up 10 bases and J gave up 6 bases; unmatched junction bases: 13. This CDR3 is CATYGTSGRPSGNEQFF. The CDR3, as DNA: TGCGCCACATATGGGACTAGCGGGAGGCCCTCAGGCAATGAGCAGTTCTTC.

In its sample, this clonotype was seen a few times. This rearrangement joins TRBV15 to TRBJ2-6, with 8 bases lining up with TRBD1. The CDR3 loop spans 19 amino acids. Germline loops: CDR1 LNHNV, CDR2 YYDKDF (reference sequence). The ends lost 0 bases at V and 2 bases at J; junction bases unmatched: 9. The CDR3 here is CATSRDDYRGKPGANVLTF. The CDR3 DNA sequence: TGTGCCACCAGCAGAGATGATTACAGGGGGAAGCCTGGGGCCAACGTCCTGACTTTC. Full variable domain (remainder filled in from reference TRBV15 and TRBJ2-6): DAMVIQNPRYQVTQFGKPVTLSCSQTLNHNVMYWYQQKSSQAPKLLFHYYDKDFNNEADTPDNFQSRRPNTSFCFLDIRSPGLGDTAMYLCATSRDDYRGKPGANVLTFGAGSRLTVL.

The chain is built from TRBV29-1 and TRBJ2-7, with 15 bases lining up with TRBD2. The germline V gene encodes CDR1 SQVTM and CDR2 ANQGSEA. V was clipped by 4 bases and J by 4 bases; unmatched bases: 14. The length of the CDR3 is 18 residues. CDR3 coding DNA: TGCAGCGTTGTACCGGGACTAGCGGGAGGTCCGAAAAAATACGAGCAGTACTTC. This encodes CSVVPGLAGGPKKYEQYF.

This clonotype was seen many times. The CDR3 loop is CASSLAGPGTAYEQYF. CDR3 bases: TGTGCCAGCAGCTTAGCGGGTCCTGGGACGGCCTACGAGCAGTACTTC. V gene TRBV11-2 combines with J gene TRBJ2-7; D may match TRBD1 or TRBD2 (5 bases each). Trimming removed 1 base at V and 2 bases at J, with 15 bases between. The germline CDR1 and CDR2 sequences are SGHAT and FQNNGV. This CDR3 spans 16 amino acids.

This chain uses TRBV24-1 with TRBJ2-2; D might be TRBD1 (7 bases). CDR1 is KGHDR and CDR2 is SFDVKD in the germline V gene. Trimming took off 4 bases at V and 4 bases at J, with 15 bases between the two ends. The CDR3 runs 16 residues. For the CDR3, the DNA is TGTGCCACCAGTGACCTGCGGGACAGCTTCACCGGGGAGCTGTTTTTT. It codes for CATSDLRDSFTGELFF.

This clonotype has at least ten counts. The V gene is TRBV24-1, the J gene TRBJ1-2; possible D gene TRBD1, 6 bases. The CDR3 is 14 amino acids. V was clipped by 4 bases and J by 8 bases, with 16 bases between them. Germline V gene data show CDR1 as KGHDR and CDR2 as SFDVKD. The CDR3 coding sequence is TGTGCCACCAGTGACCTGACAGGAGGCGACGGCTACACCTTC. Translated: CATSDLTGGDGYTF.

This chain joins TRBV24-1 and TRBJ2-3; 10 bases align to TRBD1. CDR1 is KGHDR, CDR2 SFDVKD, per germline. After removal of 5 bases from V and 1 base from J, the junction contained 5 bases not matched to a gene. The CDR3 has 16 residues. CDR3 DNA sequence: TGTGCCACCAGTGGTTGGACAGGGGGAGGCACAGATACGCAGTATTTT. Translating gives CATSGWTGGGTDTQYF.

The sample holds many counts of this clonotype. The chain uses TRBV7-2 and TRBJ1-6, with D unclear. The CDR3 has 17 residues. V was pared by 4 bases and J by 0 bases, with 13 bases between. CDR1 is SGHTA and CDR2 is FQGNSA in the germline V gene. This CDR3 is CASSWVSHRSYNSPLHF. In nucleotides, the CDR3 is TGTGCCAGCAGCTGGGTCTCTCACCGCTCCTATAATTCACCCCTCCACTTT.

This clonotype was seen at least ten times. This chain links TRBV28 with TRBJ2-7; TRBD2 matches 7 bases. Looked up from germline, CDR1 is MDHEN and CDR2 is SYDVKM. This CDR3 has 15 amino acids. V lost 3 bases and J lost 7; bases outside the gene matches: 12. The chain's CDR3 is CASSLMRELQTEQYF. The DNA of the CDR3 is TGTGCCAGCAGTTTGATGCGGGAGTTGCAAACTGAGCAGTACTTC.

J is TRBJ1-5 and V is TRBV6-2 or TRBV6-3, with a tentative D call TRBD1 (5 bases). Trimming shortened V by 7 bases and J by 5 bases, and 9 bases separated the two germline ends. Germline CDR1 MNHEY, CDR2 SVGEGT. The CDR3 covers 12 residues. In DNA, the CDR3 is TGTGCCAGCAAGCGGGGCGATCAGCCCCAGCATTTT. Its protein product is CASKRGDQPQHF.

This clonotype was found many times. This chain joins TRBV19 and TRBJ2-5, with TRBD2 matching 12 bases. The germline gives CDR1 LNHDA, CDR2 SQIVND (reference sequence). CDR3 length: 16 residues. After removal of 4 bases from V and 0 bases from J, the junction contained 3 bases not matched to a gene. The CDR3 loop is CASSRTSGTYQETQYF. As DNA, the CDR3 is TGTGCCAGTAGTAGGACTAGCGGGACGTACCAAGAGACCCAGTACTTC.

This chain links TRBV4-1 with TRBJ1-4, with 8 bases identical to TRBD1. CDR3 size: 14 residues. The V gene end was trimmed by 3 bases and the J gene end by 10 bases; junction bases not matched to a gene: 7. Germline V gene lookup returns CDR1 MGHRA and CDR2 YSYEKL. The CDR3 DNA sequence: TGCGCCAGCAGCCAGGACAGGGACGTGGGAAAACTGTTTTTT. Translating gives CASSQDRDVGKLFF.

This clonotype has a count of ten or more. The chain has TRBV7-9 and TRBJ2-3, with 9 bases aligning to TRBD2. The CDR3 covers 16 residues. Germline-derived CDR1 and CDR2 are SEHNR and FQNEAQ (reference sequence). J lost 3 bases, V lost 6 bases, and 10 bases had no gene match. DNA for the CDR3: TGTGCCAGCAGGGACAAGGAAGCGGGAGGTACAGATACGCAGTATTTT. It codes for CASRDKEAGGTDTQYF. Drawing the rest from reference TRBV7-9 and TRBJ2-3, the complete variable domain is DTGVSQNPRHKITKRGQNVTFRCDPISEHNRLYWYRQTLGQGPEFLTYFQNEAQLEKSRLLSDRFSAERPKGSFSTLEIQRTEQGDSAMYLCASRDKEAGGTDTQYFGPGTRLTVL.

This clonotype was detected many times. The chain couples TRBV7-9 to TRBJ2-5; D may be TRBD1 or TRBD2 (5 bases each). The CDR3 has 17 amino acids. Germline assignment: CDR1 SEHNR and CDR2 FQNEAQ (reference sequence). V dropped 1 base and J dropped 0 bases, with 15 bases sitting between them. The CDR3, as DNA: TGTGCCAGCAGCTTAGGGGGGACCACTAATAACCAAGAGACCCAGTACTTC. It encodes CASSLGGTTNNQETQYF.

The table lists this clonotype with many counts. The rearrangement uses TRBV28 and TRBJ2-7; TRBD2 is a possible D gene (7 bases). Germline V gives CDR1 MDHEN, CDR2 SYDVKM. The germline V and J ends were trimmed by 4 bases and 3 bases, with 16 bases remaining between them. This CDR3 contains 15 residues. The CDR3 coding sequence is TGTGCCAGCAGTTGGGCGGGGGCAGGGAGCTACGAGCAGTACTTC. It specifies CASSWAGAGSYEQYF. Based on the CDR3 plus reference TRBV28 and TRBJ2-7, the full variable domain is DVKVTQSSRYLVKRTGEKVFLECVQDMDHENMFWYRQDPGLGLRLIYFSYDVKMKEKGDIPEGYSVSREKKERFSLILESASTNQTSMYLCASSWAGAGSYEQYFGPGTRLTVT.

This clonotype was recorded many times. The chain uses TRBV7-2 and TRBJ1-4; the D gene is possibly TRBD1 (6 bases). Trimming shortened V by 7 bases and J by 0 bases, and 21 bases separated the two germline ends. This CDR3 region has 18 residues. CDR1 SGHTA and CDR2 FQGNSA come from the germline V gene. CDR3 coding DNA: TGTGCCAGCACCGAAGGGCTGGGACATTTTGCAACTAATGAAAAACTGTTTTTT. It yields the protein CASTEGLGHFATNEKLFF.

This clonotype was observed a handful of times. The gene calls are TRBV11-2 and TRBJ2-7, with D tentatively TRBD2 (6 bases). The germline V and J ends were trimmed by 5 bases and 9 bases, with 17 bases remaining between them. Germline V gene sequence: CDR1 SGHAT, CDR2 FQNNGV. This CDR3 has 13 amino acids. In nucleotides, the CDR3 is TGTGCCAGCAGCCCATACCGGGAGAAGCGGCAGTACTTC. Its protein product is CASSPYREKRQYF.